This note documents a single T cell receptor beta chain sequence. The data are from a study of blood T cell repertoires in COVID-19. About the research overall: The samples span acute and convalescent COVID-19 from the United States, Italy and Spain. T cells, B-cell-depleted T cells, or PBMCs supplied cDNA or gDNA.

Methods used by the authors: Reference gene primer amplification in the assay estimated nucleated cell counts. The data were produced by immunoSEQ multiplex PCR, yet TCRdb's version contains in-frame clones alone and is incomplete. V and J calls and clone size are copied from that table; D and trimming were computed from the DNA. The sample has under 30,000 clones, roughly 90% seen once. J was trimmed by 5 bases and V by 5 bases; bases with no gene match: 8. The CDR3 has 16 amino acids. The germline V gene encodes CDR1 SSHAT and CDR2 FNYEAQ (reference sequence). V gene TRBV7-7 combines with J gene TRBJ2-5; 13 bases agree with TRBD2. The receptor's source is a human donor in a cohort sampled during active COVID-19. Sequenced material: peripheral blood. CDR3 protein: CASSPLTSGGMETQYF. The CDR3 nucleotides are TGTGCCAGCAGCCCCTTGACTAGCGGGGGGATGGAGACCCAGTACTTC.